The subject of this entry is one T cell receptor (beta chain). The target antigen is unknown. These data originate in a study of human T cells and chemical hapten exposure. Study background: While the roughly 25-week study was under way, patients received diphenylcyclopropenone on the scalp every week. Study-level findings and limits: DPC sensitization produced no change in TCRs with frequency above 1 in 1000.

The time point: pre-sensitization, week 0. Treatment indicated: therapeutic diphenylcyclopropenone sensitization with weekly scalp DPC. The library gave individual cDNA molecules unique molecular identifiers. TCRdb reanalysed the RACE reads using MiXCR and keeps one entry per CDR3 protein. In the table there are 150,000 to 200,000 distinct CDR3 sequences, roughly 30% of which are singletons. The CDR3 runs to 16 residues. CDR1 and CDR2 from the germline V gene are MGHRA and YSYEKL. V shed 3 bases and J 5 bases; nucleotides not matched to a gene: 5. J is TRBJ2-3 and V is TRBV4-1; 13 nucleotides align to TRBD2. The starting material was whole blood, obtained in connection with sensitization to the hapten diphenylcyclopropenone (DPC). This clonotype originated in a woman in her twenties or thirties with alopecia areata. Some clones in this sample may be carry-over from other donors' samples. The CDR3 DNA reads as TGCGCCAGCAGCCACCTCGGACTAGCGGGAGAAGATACGCAGTATTTT. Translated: CASSHLGLAGEDTQYF.